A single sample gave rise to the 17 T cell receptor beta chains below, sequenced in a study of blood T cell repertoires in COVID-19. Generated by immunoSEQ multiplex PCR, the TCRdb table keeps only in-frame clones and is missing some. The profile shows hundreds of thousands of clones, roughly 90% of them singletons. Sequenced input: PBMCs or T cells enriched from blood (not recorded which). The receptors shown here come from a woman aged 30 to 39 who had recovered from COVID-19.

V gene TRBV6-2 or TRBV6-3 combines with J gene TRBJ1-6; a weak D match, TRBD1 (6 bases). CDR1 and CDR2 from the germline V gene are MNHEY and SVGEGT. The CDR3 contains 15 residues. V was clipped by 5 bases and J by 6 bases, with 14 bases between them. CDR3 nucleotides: TGTGCCAGCAGTCGAACAGGGTATCGTAATTCACCCCTCCACTTT. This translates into CASSRTGYRNSPLHF.

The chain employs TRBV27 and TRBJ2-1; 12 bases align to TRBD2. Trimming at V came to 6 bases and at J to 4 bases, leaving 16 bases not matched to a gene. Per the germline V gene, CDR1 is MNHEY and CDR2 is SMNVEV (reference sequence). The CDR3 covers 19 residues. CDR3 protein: CASRTNSGTSGSLYNEQFF. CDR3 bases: TGTGCCAGCAGAACAAACTCCGGGACTAGCGGGTCCCTTTACAATGAGCAGTTCTTC.

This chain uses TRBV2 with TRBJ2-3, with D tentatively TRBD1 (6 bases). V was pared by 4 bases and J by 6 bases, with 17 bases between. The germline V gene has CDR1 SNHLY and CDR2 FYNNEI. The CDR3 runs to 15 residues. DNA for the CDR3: TGTGCCAGCAGTGGGGTATACAGGGAATTGGATACGCAGTATTTT. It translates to CASSGVYRELDTQYF.

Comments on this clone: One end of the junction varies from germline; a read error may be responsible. Here the CDR3 DNA reads TGTGCTAGCAGGCTTTGGACAGGCGAGGTGAGCACTGAAGCTTTCTTT. Protein: CASRLWTGEVSTEAFF. The chain carries TRBV7-7 and TRBJ1-1; TRBD1 aligns across 7 bases. Germline V lookup: CDR1 SSHAT, CDR2 FNYEAQ (reference sequence). This CDR3 has 16 residues.

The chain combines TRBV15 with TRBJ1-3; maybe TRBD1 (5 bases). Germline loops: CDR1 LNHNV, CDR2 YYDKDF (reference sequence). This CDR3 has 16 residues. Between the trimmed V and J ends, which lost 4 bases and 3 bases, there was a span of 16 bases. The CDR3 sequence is CATSNRAGVGGNTIYF. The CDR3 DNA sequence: TGTGCCACCAGCAACAGAGCGGGGGTAGGTGGAAACACCATATATTTT.

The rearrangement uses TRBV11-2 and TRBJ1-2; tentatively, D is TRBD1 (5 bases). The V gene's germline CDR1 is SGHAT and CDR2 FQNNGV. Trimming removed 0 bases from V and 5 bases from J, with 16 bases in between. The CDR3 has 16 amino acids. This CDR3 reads CASSLDRGSQGYGYTF. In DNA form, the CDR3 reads TGTGCCAGCAGCTTAGATCGCGGTAGCCAGGGATATGGCTACACCTTC.

CDR3 region: CASSLSGLGTGGEQPQHF. The CDR3 DNA follows: TGTGCCAGCAGTTTATCAGGATTAGGGACAGGGGGCGAACAGCCCCAGCATTTT. The V gene is TRBV27, the J gene TRBJ1-5; 12 nucleotides agree with TRBD1. V lost 0 bases to trimming and J lost 7 bases; unmatched junction nucleotides: 10. The germline gives CDR1 MNHEY, CDR2 SMNVEV (reference sequence). This CDR3 is built from 18 residues.

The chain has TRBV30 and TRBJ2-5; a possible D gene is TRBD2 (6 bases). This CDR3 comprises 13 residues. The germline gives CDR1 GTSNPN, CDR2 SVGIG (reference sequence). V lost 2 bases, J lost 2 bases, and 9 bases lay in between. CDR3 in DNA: TGTGCCTGGAGTCACGGGGGTCAAGAGACCCAGTACTTC. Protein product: CAWSHGGQETQYF.

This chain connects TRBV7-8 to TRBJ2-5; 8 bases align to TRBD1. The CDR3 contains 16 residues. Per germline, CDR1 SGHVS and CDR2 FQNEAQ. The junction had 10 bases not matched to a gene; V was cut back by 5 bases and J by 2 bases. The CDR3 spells CASSASDRGGQETQYF. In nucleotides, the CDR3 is TGTGCCAGCAGCGCCTCCGACAGGGGCGGGCAAGAGACCCAGTACTTC.

CDR3 in amino acids: CASSSGPSDEQFF. In DNA, the CDR3 is TGTGCCAGCAGTAGCGGGCCGAGCGATGAGCAGTTCTTC. This chain links TRBV7-9 with TRBJ2-1, with 7 bases lining up with TRBD2. V trimming: 6 bases; J trimming: 8 bases; junction bases outside the gene matches: 7. Germline lookup yields CDR1 SEHNR and CDR2 FQNEAQ (reference sequence). The CDR3 length is 13 residues.

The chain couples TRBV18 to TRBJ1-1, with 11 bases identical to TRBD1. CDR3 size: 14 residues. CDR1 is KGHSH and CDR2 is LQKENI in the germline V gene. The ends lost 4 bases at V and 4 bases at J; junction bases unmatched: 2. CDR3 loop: CASSLGQGGTEAFF. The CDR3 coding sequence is TGTGCCAGCTCACTGGGACAGGGGGGCACTGAAGCTTTCTTT.

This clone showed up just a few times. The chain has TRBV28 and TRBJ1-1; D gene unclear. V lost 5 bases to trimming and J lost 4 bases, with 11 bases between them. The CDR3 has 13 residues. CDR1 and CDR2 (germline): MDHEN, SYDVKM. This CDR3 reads CASSRRAGTEAFF. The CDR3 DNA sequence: TGTGCCAGCAGTCGGAGGGCGGGCACTGAAGCTTTCTTT.

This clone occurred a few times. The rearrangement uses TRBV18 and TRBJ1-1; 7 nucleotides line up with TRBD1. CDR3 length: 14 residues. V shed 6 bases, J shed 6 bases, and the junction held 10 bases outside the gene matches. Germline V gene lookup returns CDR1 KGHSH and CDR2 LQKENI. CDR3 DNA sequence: TGTGCCAGCTCTCGACAGGGCCTGAGCGCTGAAGCTTTCTTT. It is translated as CASSRQGLSAEAFF.

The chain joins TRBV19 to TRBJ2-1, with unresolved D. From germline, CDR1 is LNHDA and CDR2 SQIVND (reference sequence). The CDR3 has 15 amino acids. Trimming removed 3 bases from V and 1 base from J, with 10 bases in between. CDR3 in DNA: TGTGCCAGTAGTATGGCTAGGTGGTCCTACAATGAGCAGTTCTTC. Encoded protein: CASSMARWSYNEQFF.

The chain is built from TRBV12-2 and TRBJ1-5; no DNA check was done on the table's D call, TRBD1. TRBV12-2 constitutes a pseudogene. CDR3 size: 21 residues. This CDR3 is CASRLAPRQGPYRRSNQPQHF. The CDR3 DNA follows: TGTGCAAGTCGCTTAGCACCACGACAGGGACCTTACCGCCGAAGCAATCAGCCCCAGCATTTT.

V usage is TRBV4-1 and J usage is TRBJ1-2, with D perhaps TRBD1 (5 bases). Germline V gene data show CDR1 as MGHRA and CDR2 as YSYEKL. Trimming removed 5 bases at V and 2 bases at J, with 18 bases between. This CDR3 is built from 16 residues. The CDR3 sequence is CASSRGDFPPNYGYTF. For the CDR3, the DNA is TGCGCCAGCAGCAGGGGCGACTTTCCTCCAAACTATGGCTACACCTTC.

This chain's CDR3 is CASSALGQGSYEQYF. The CDR3 coding sequence is TGTGCCAGCAGCGCACTGGGGCAGGGGTCCTACGAGCAGTACTTC. This chain connects TRBV2 to TRBJ2-7, with D possibly matching TRBD1 (6 bases). V lost 6 bases and J lost 1, with 16 bases in between. This CDR3 region has 15 residues. Germline CDR1 and CDR2: SNHLY and FYNNEI.